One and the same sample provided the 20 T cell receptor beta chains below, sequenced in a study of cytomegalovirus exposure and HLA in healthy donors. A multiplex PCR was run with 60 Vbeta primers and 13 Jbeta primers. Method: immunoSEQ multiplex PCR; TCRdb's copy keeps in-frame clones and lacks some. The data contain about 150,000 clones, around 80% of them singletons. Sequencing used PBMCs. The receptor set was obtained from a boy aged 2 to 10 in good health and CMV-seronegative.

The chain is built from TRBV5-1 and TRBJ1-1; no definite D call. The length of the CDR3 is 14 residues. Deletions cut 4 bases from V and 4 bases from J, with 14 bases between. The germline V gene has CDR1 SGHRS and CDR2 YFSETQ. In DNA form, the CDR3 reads TGCGCCAGCAGCCCCGGAAGGGAGGGCACTGAAGCTTTCTTT. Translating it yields CASSPGREGTEAFF.

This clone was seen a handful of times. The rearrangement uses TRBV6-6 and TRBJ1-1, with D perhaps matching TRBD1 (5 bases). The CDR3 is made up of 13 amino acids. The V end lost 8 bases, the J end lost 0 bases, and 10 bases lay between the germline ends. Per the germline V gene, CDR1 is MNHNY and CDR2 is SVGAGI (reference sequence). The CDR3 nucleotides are TGTGCCAGCCAATCGGACATGAACACTGAAGCTTTCTTT. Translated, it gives CASQSDMNTEAFF.

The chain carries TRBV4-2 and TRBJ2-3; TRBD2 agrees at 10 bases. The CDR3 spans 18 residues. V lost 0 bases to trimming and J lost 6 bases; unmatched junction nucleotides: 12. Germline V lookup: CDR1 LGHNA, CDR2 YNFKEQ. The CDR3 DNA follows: TGTGCCAGCAGCCAAGAGGGACTCAGCGGGGGGGTTTTGGATACGCAGTATTTT. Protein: CASSQEGLSGGVLDTQYF.

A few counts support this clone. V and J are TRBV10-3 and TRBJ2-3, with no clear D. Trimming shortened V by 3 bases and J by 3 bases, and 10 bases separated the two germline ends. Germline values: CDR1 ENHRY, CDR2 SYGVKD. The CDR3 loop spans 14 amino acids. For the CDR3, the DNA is TGTGCCATCAGTGATCCGCCGGAGACAGATACGCAGTATTTT. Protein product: CAISDPPETDTQYF.

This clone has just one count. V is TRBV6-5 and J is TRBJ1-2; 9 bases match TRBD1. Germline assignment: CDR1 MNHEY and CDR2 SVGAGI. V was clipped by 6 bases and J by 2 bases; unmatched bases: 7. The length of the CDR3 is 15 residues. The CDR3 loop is CASRGQGGHNYGYTF. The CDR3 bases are TGTGCCAGCAGGGGACAGGGAGGACACAACTATGGCTACACCTTC.

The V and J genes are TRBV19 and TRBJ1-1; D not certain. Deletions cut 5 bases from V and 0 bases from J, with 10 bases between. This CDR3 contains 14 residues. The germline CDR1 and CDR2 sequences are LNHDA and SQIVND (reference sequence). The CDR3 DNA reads TGTGCCAGTAGTTCGGGGTTATTGAACACTGAAGCTTTCTTT. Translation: CASSSGLLNTEAFF.

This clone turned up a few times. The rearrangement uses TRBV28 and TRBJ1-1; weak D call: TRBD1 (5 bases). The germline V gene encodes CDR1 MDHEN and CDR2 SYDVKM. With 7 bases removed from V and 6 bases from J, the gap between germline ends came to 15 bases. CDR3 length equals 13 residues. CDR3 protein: CASMEGGAPEAFF. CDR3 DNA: TGTGCCAGCATGGAGGGTGGGGCCCCTGAAGCTTTCTTT.

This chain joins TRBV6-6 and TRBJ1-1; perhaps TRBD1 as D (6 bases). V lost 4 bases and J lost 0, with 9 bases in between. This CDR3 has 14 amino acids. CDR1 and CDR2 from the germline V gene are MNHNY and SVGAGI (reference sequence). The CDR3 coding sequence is TGTGCCAGCAGTTTGGGACATCTGAACACTGAAGCTTTCTTT. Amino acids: CASSLGHLNTEAFF.

The CDR3 loop reads CASSLGQGNQPQHF. In nucleotides, the CDR3 is TGTGCCAGCAGTCTAGGACAGGGCAATCAGCCCCAGCATTTT. The V gene is TRBV2, the J gene TRBJ1-5, with TRBD1 matching 7 bases. The germline V gene has CDR1 SNHLY and CDR2 FYNNEI. The CDR3 is made up of 14 amino acids. With V trimmed by 5 bases and J by 2 bases, 3 bases remained unmatched.

Written as DNA, the CDR3 is TGTGCCAGCAGCTTGGTCGGGACTAGCGGGGGGGCGGGCTACGAGCAGTACGTC. Amino acids: CASSLVGTSGGAGYEQYV. The V call is TRBV5-5, the J call TRBJ2-7, with 16 bases that match TRBD2. This CDR3 has 18 residues. V dropped 0 bases and J dropped 3; count of bases not matched to a gene: 6. Germline V gene data show CDR1 as SGHKS and CDR2 as YYEKEE (reference sequence).

The CDR3 sequence: CASSMGAGPNYGYTF. The CDR3 DNA reads as TGTGCCAGTAGTATGGGGGCAGGCCCTAACTATGGCTACACCTTC. The chain joins TRBV19 to TRBJ1-2, with D possibly TRBD1 on 6 matching bases. The germline V gene has CDR1 LNHDA and CDR2 SQIVND (reference sequence). This CDR3 region has 15 residues. The V and J ends lost 3 bases and 0 bases respectively, with 11 bases between them.

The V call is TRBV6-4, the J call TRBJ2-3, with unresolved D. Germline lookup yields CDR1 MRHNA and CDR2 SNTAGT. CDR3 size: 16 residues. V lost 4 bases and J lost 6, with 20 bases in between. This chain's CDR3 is CASSAPPAQHTDTQYF. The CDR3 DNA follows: TGTGCCAGCAGTGCACCCCCAGCGCAGCACACGGATACGCAGTATTTT.

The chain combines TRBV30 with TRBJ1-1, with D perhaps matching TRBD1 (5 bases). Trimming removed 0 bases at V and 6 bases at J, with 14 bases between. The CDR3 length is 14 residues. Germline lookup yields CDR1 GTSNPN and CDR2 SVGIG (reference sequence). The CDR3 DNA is TGTGCCTGGAGTGTAGGTCCAGGGAGGCCTGAAGCTTTCTTT. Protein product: CAWSVGPGRPEAFF. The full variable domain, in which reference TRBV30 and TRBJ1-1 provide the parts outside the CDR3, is SQTIHQWPATLVQPVGSPLSLECTVEGTSNPNLYWYRQAAGRGLQLLFYSVGIGQISSEVPQNLSASRPQDRQFILSSKKLLLSDSGFYLCAWSVGPGRPEAFFGQGTRLTVV.

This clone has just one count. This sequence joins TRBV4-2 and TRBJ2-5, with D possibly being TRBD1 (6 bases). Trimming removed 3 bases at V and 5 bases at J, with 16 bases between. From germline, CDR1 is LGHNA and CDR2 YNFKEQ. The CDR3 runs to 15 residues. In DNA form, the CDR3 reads TGTGCCAGCAGCCACAAGTCGGACAGTCGGGAGACCCAGTACTTC. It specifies CASSHKSDSRETQYF.

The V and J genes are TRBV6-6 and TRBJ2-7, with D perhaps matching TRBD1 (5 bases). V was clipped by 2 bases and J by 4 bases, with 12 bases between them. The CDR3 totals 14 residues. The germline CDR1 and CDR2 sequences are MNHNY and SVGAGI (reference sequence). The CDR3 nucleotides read TGTGCCAGCAGTTACAGTAGGGGCAAATACGAGCAGTACTTC. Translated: CASSYSRGKYEQYF.

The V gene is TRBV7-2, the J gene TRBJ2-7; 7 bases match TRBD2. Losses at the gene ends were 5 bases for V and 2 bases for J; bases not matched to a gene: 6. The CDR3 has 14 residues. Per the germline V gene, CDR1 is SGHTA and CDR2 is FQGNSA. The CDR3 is CASSTSDPTYEQYF. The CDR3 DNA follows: TGTGCCAGCAGCACTAGCGACCCTACCTACGAGCAGTACTTC.

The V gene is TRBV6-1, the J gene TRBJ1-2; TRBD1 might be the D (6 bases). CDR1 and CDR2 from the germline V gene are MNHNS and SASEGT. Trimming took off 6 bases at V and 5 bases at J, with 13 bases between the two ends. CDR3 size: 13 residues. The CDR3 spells CASRATGYYGYTF. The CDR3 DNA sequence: TGTGCCAGCAGAGCCACAGGGTATTATGGCTACACCTTC.

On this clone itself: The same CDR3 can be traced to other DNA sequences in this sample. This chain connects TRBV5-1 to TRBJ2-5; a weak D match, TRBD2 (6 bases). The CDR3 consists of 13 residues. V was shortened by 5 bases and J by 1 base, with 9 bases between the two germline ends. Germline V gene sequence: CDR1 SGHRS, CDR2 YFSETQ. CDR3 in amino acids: CASSGGLQETQYF. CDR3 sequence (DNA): TGCGCCAGCAGTGGGGGACTCCAAGAGACCCAGTACTTC.

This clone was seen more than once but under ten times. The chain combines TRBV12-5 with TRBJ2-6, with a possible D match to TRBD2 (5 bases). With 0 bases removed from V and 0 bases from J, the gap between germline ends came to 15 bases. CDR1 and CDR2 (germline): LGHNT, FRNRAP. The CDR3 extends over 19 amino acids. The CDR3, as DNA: TGTGCTAGTGGTTTGGTACGAGGGCAAGTACTCTCTGGGGCCAACGTCCTGACTTTC. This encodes CASGLVRGQVLSGANVLTF. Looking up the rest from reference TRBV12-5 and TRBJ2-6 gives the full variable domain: DARVTQTPRHKVTEMGQEVTMRCQPILGHNTVFWYRQTMMQGLELLAYFRNRAPLDDSGMPKDRFSAEMPDATLATLKIQPSEPRDSAVYFCASGLVRGQVLSGANVLTFGAGSRLTVL.

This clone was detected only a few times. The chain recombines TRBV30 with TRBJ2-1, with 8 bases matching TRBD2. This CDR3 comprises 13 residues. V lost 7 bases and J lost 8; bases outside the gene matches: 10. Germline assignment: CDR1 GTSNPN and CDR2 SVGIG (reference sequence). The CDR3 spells CAFEGSGSYEQFF. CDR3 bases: TGTGCCTTCGAAGGGAGCGGGAGCTATGAGCAGTTCTTC.